The 14 T cell receptor beta chains presented below share a single source sample, sequenced in a study of OX40 agonist ivuxolimab in advanced cancers. The assay was immunoSEQ multiplex PCR, and TCRdb's table has in-frame clones only and misses some. The sample shows about 68,000 clones, roughly 86% of them seen only once. The sequenced sample was CD4+ or CD8+ T cells sorted from blood, obtained in a trial of the OX40 agonist ivuxolimab. The receptors were gathered from an adult with an advanced solid tumor such as melanoma, head and neck, liver or kidney cancer.

This clone was observed once. The chain is built from TRBV28 and TRBJ1-1; a possible D gene is TRBD1 (6 bases). Trimming took off 5 bases at V and 2 bases at J, with 12 bases between the two ends. Per the germline V gene, CDR1 is MDHEN and CDR2 is SYDVKM. The CDR3 totals 14 residues. CDR3 DNA: TGTGCCAGCAGTAGACAGGTAACTAACACTGAAGCTTTCTTT. Protein: CASSRQVTNTEAFF. The variable domain in full, with the rest retrieved from reference TRBV28 and TRBJ1-1, is DVKVTQSSRYLVKRTGEKVFLECVQDMDHENMFWYRQDPGLGLRLIYFSYDVKMKEKGDIPEGYSVSREKKERFSLILESASTNQTSMYLCASSRQVTNTEAFFGQGTRLTVV.

This sequence joins TRBV6-4 and TRBJ2-6, with 9 bases matching TRBD2. CDR1 is MRHNA and CDR2 is SNTAGT in the germline V gene. The CDR3 sequence is 19 residues long. After removal of 5 bases from V and 2 bases from J, the junction contained 13 bases not matched to a gene. The CDR3 DNA is TGTGCCAGCAGTCCCCAACTTCTGGCTAGCGGGACTGGGGCCAACGTCCTGACTTTC. It is translated as CASSPQLLASGTGANVLTF.

This clone was observed a few times. The chain employs TRBV10-1 and TRBJ2-4; D unclear. Trimming pared 9 bases from V and 12 bases from J, leaving 12 bases between. The CDR3 contains 10 residues. Germline V CDR1 and CDR2: WNHNN, SYGVQD (reference sequence). CDR3 nucleotide sequence: TGCGCCAGGGTCCGGAGTTCTCAGTACTTC. Protein: CARVRSSQYF.

The chain is built from TRBV4-3 and TRBJ2-1; D ambiguous. Germline CDR1 LGHNA, CDR2 YSLEER. The CDR3 has 16 amino acids. V lost 0 bases, J lost 7 bases, and 16 bases lay in between. The CDR3 here is CASSQDIWTQANEQFF. The DNA of the CDR3 is TGCGCCAGCAGCCAAGACATCTGGACGCAGGCTAATGAGCAGTTCTTC.

This chain joins TRBV15 and TRBJ1-3; 7 positions match TRBD1. This CDR3 has 18 residues. V was pared by 0 bases and J by 3 bases, with 11 bases of the junction left unmatched. CDR1 is LNHNV, CDR2 YYDKDF, per germline (reference sequence). In DNA, the CDR3 is TGTGCCACCAGCAGAGATTACCCTACAGGGGTCGTTGGAAACACCATATATTTT. Its protein is CATSRDYPTGVVGNTIYF.

The rearrangement joins TRBV6-1 to TRBJ1-2; D unresolved. The CDR3 extends over 14 amino acids. Germline CDR1 and CDR2: MNHNS and SASEGT. V lost 2 bases, J lost 4 bases, and 11 bases lay in between. CDR3 sequence reads: CASSEQSLGYGYTF. The DNA of the CDR3 is TGTGCCAGCAGTGAACAGAGCTTGGGCTATGGCTACACCTTC.

This chain uses TRBV5-6 with TRBJ2-7; D remains ambiguous. The germline V and J ends were trimmed by 4 bases and 3 bases, with 11 bases remaining between them. The CDR3 covers 13 residues. Germline loops: CDR1 SGHDT, CDR2 YYEEEE. Written as DNA, the CDR3 is TGTGCCAGCAGCCCCGACATTAACTACGAGCAGTACTTC. Its translation: CASSPDINYEQYF.

This chain connects TRBV11-2 to TRBJ2-3, with D hard to call. CDR1 is SGHAT and CDR2 is FQNNGV in the germline V gene. Trimming stripped 2 bases from V and 1 base from J, with 13 bases between. The CDR3 extends over 16 amino acids. The CDR3 coding sequence is TGTGCCAGCAGCTTATCGGTCACAGCTCGCACAGATACGCAGTATTTT. Protein: CASSLSVTARTDTQYF.

This chain uses TRBV7-2 with TRBJ2-1, with TRBD1 as a possible D gene (6 bases). Germline loops: CDR1 SGHTA, CDR2 FQGNSA. V dropped 2 bases and J dropped 2 bases, with 16 bases sitting between them. This CDR3 is built from 17 residues. This CDR3 is CASSLKMPGTTYNEQFF. The CDR3 region has the DNA TGTGCCAGCAGCTTAAAAATGCCCGGGACAACCTACAATGAGCAGTTCTTC.

The chain combines TRBV19 with TRBJ1-2; D is unclear. This CDR3 region has 11 residues. The germline V and J ends were trimmed by 3 bases and 3 bases, with 2 bases remaining between them. Germline-derived CDR1 and CDR2 are LNHDA and SQIVND (reference sequence). The CDR3 sequence is CASSIYYGYTF. CDR3 coding DNA: TGTGCCAGTAGTATCTACTATGGCTACACCTTC. Complete variable domain (other parts from reference TRBV19 and TRBJ1-2): DGGITQSPKYLFRKEGQNVTLSCEQNLNHDAMYWYRQDPGQGLRLIYYSQIVNDFQKGDIAEGYSVSREKKESFPLTVTSAQKNPTAFYLCASSIYYGYTFGSGTRLTVV.

This sequence joins TRBV5-1 and TRBJ2-1; 15 bases map to TRBD2. CDR1 is SGHRS, CDR2 YFSETQ, per germline. The CDR3 has 15 amino acids. Unmatched junction bases numbered 4, after V lost 2 bases and J lost 10 bases. This CDR3 reads CASSFGTSGRTEQFF. Here the CDR3 DNA reads TGCGCCAGCAGCTTTGGGACTAGCGGGAGGACAGAGCAGTTCTTC.

This chain links TRBV7-9 with TRBJ2-7; D remains ambiguous. CDR1 SEHNR and CDR2 FQNEAQ come from the germline V gene (reference sequence). V was clipped by 5 bases and J by 6 bases, with 17 bases between them. The CDR3 is made up of 14 amino acids. The DNA of the CDR3 is TGTGCCAGCAGCGTCGACCTCGATACATCCGAGCAGTACTTC. This gives the protein CASSVDLDTSEQYF.

This rearrangement joins TRBV5-1 to TRBJ2-7; D is perhaps TRBD1 or TRBD2 (6 bases each). The ends were cut back, 1 base at V and 0 bases at J, with 14 bases in the middle. The CDR3 consists of 16 residues. Germline V gene data show CDR1 as SGHRS and CDR2 as YFSETQ. The CDR3 DNA reads TGCGCCAGCAGCTTGAGGAGTCGGGGGCTCTCCTACGAGCAGTACTTC. This encodes CASSLRSRGLSYEQYF.

The table lists this clone with a count of one. The rearrangement links TRBV19 to TRBJ1-5, with 9 bases fitting TRBD1. J was trimmed by 6 bases and V by 3 bases; bases with no gene match: 9. The CDR3 covers 16 residues. Germline V gene lookup returns CDR1 LNHDA and CDR2 SQIVND (reference sequence). The CDR3 DNA sequence: TGTGCCAGTAGTATTGGGGGACAGGGTAATGGTCAGCCCCAGCATTTT. This translates into CASSIGGQGNGQPQHF.